Listed below are T cell receptor beta chains from one sample, sequenced in a study of early stage breast cancer tumors. Using immunoSEQ multiplex PCR, the repertoire was profiled, and TCRdb retains in-frame clones only, with some absent. The sample includes around 60,000 clones, about 74% of them seen just once. Input material: blood. These receptors all stem from a person under 45 with breast cancer. CDR3s include the opening cysteine and the closing phenylalanine or tryptophan. D genes are given only for firm matches. Size values are once, few and many counts, or a class for expanded clones, and some rows have none.

v_call: TRBV27; j_call: TRBJ2-3; clone_size: once; d_call: -; cdr3_nt: TGTGCCAGCACCCGGGCCTCGAACCTGGATACGCAGTATTTT; cdr3_aa: CASTRASNLDTQYF
v_call: TRBV19; j_call: TRBJ2-1; clone_size: -; d_call: -; cdr3_nt: TGTGCCAGTACCCCGCGGGGGCGCAATGAGCAGTTCTTC; cdr3_aa: CASTPRGRNEQFF
v_call: TRBV6-1; j_call: TRBJ1-5; clone_size: -; d_call: TRBD1; cdr3_nt: TGTGCCAGCACCACGACAGGGAGCAATCAGCCCCAGCATTTT; cdr3_aa: CASTTTGSNQPQHF
v_call: TRBV7-7; j_call: TRBJ2-1; clone_size: -; d_call: -; cdr3_nt: TGTGCCAGCAGCTTAGGATCCGGGGTTGGGTATGAGCAGTTCTTC; cdr3_aa: CASSLGSGVGYEQFF
v_call: TRBV10-3; j_call: TRBJ1-4; clone_size: -; d_call: -; cdr3_nt: TGTGCCAGCCGAACTAATGAAAAACTGTTTTTT; cdr3_aa: CASRTNEKLFF
v_call: TRBV7-9; j_call: TRBJ1-1; clone_size: -; d_call: -; cdr3_nt: TGTGCCAGCAGCGGCCCGGGCCTGAACACTGAAGCTTTCTTT; cdr3_aa: CASSGPGLNTEAFF
v_call: TRBV6-6; j_call: TRBJ2-1; clone_size: once; d_call: TRBD2; cdr3_nt: TGTGCCAGCAGTTCGACTAGCCCTACTCGGTACAATGAGCAGTTCTTC; cdr3_aa: CASSSTSPTRYNEQFF
v_call: TRBV18; j_call: TRBJ2-3; clone_size: -; d_call: TRBD1; cdr3_nt: TGTGCCAGCTCCCCGGGACAGTCCTCCCCTCGGACAGATACGCAGTATTTT; cdr3_aa: CASSPGQSSPRTDTQYF
v_call: TRBV4-1; j_call: TRBJ1-1; clone_size: -; d_call: TRBD1; cdr3_nt: TGCGCCAGCAGCCACAGCGGACAGGGAGACACTGAAGCTTTCTTT; cdr3_aa: CASSHSGQGDTEAFF
v_call: TRBV12-1; j_call: TRBJ2-4; clone_size: -; d_call: -; cdr3_nt: TGTGCCAGCAGCGCTAGGCCAGGCAGGCGGTACTTC; cdr3_aa: CASSARPGRRYF
v_call: TRBV6-6; j_call: TRBJ1-5; clone_size: -; d_call: TRBD1; cdr3_nt: TGTGCCAGCGGGACAGGGACCTTTAGCAATCAGCCCCAGCATTTT; cdr3_aa: CASGTGTFSNQPQHF
v_call: TRBV18; j_call: TRBJ2-7; clone_size: -; d_call: TRBD2; cdr3_nt: TGTGCCAGCTCACGGACTAGCGGGCAGCCCTACGAGCAGTACTTC; cdr3_aa: CASSRTSGQPYEQYF
v_call: TRBV9; j_call: TRBJ1-2; clone_size: -; d_call: -; cdr3_nt: TGTGCCAGCAGCGTTGGACTGGCAGAGGACAACCTATATGGCTACACCTTC; cdr3_aa: CASSVGLAEDNLYGYTF
v_call: TRBV11-2; j_call: TRBJ1-1; clone_size: -; d_call: -; cdr3_nt: TGTGCCAGCAGCTTCAACCGGAACACTGAAGCTTTCTTT; cdr3_aa: CASSFNRNTEAFF
v_call: TRBV10-1; j_call: TRBJ2-1; clone_size: once; d_call: -; cdr3_nt: TGCGCCAGCAGTGAGGGGGACTCCTACAATGAGCAGTTCTTC; cdr3_aa: CASSEGDSYNEQFF
v_call: TRBV5-4; j_call: TRBJ1-4; clone_size: -; d_call: -; cdr3_nt: TGTGCCAGCAGCCTGGACATCGGGGGTGAAAAACTGTTTTTT; cdr3_aa: CASSLDIGGEKLFF
v_call: TRBV5-5; j_call: TRBJ1-1; clone_size: -; d_call: -; cdr3_nt: TGTGCCAGCAGCCCCCAGGTGGGCGCTGAAGCTTTCTTT; cdr3_aa: CASSPQVGAEAFF
v_call: TRBV27; j_call: TRBJ2-1; clone_size: -; d_call: TRBD2; cdr3_nt: TGTGCCAGCAGTTGGGGACTAGCGGGCCACAATGAGCAGTTCTTC; cdr3_aa: CASSWGLAGHNEQFF
v_call: TRBV11-3; j_call: TRBJ2-1; clone_size: -; d_call: -; cdr3_nt: TGTGCCAGCAGCTTAGTCCGGGGAGTGAATGAGCAGTTCTTC; cdr3_aa: CASSLVRGVNEQFF
v_call: TRBV6-5; j_call: TRBJ2-5; clone_size: -; d_call: TRBD2; cdr3_nt: TGTGCCAGCAGTTACCGTTCTAGCGGGAGTCCGGAGACCCAGTACTTC; cdr3_aa: CASSYRSSGSPETQYF
v_call: TRBV9; j_call: TRBJ2-1; clone_size: few; d_call: TRBD1; cdr3_nt: TGTGCCAGCAGCGCCGGGACAGCGAGCAATGAGCAGTTCTTC; cdr3_aa: CASSAGTASNEQFF
v_call: TRBV2; j_call: TRBJ2-7; clone_size: -; d_call: -; cdr3_nt: TGTGCCAGCAGTGAGGCCCCTAGCGTCGAGCAGTACTTC; cdr3_aa: CASSEAPSVEQYF
v_call: TRBV7-9; j_call: TRBJ1-1; clone_size: few; d_call: -; cdr3_nt: TGTGCCAGCAGCTCCCCTATGTCCAGGGCGAGCACTGAAGCTTTCTTT; cdr3_aa: CASSSPMSRASTEAFF
v_call: TRBV7-9; j_call: TRBJ2-7; clone_size: once; d_call: TRBD1; cdr3_nt: TGTGCCAGCAGCTTCCTACAGGGGGATAGCGACGAGCAGTACTTC; cdr3_aa: CASSFLQGDSDEQYF
v_call: TRBV13; j_call: TRBJ1-1; clone_size: -; d_call: TRBD1; cdr3_nt: TGTGCCAGCAGCGCCCGGGACAGGGGGGGTGACACTGAAGCTTTCTTT; cdr3_aa: CASSARDRGGDTEAFF
v_call: TRBV19; j_call: TRBJ1-6; clone_size: -; d_call: TRBD1; cdr3_nt: TGTGCCAGTAGTATATCGTTCGGGACAGTTAATTCACCCCTCCACTTT; cdr3_aa: CASSISFGTVNSPLHF
v_call: TRBV30; j_call: TRBJ2-7; clone_size: -; d_call: TRBD1; cdr3_nt: TGTGCCTGGAGTAGGGACAGGGTGGCCTACGAGCAGTACTTC; cdr3_aa: CAWSRDRVAYEQYF
v_call: TRBV7-3; j_call: TRBJ1-2; clone_size: -; d_call: -; cdr3_nt: TGTGCCAGCAGCTTAGAGGATGGGAGTGGCTACACCTTC; cdr3_aa: CASSLEDGSGYTF
v_call: TRBV2; j_call: TRBJ1-2; clone_size: few; d_call: -; cdr3_nt: TGTGCCAGCAGTGAGGGGAAGGGAGACTATGGCTACACCTTC; cdr3_aa: CASSEGKGDYGYTF
v_call: TRBV5-1; j_call: TRBJ2-5; clone_size: -; d_call: -; cdr3_nt: TGCGCCAGCAGCTCAGGACTTAACCAAGAGACCCAGTACTTC; cdr3_aa: CASSSGLNQETQYF
v_call: TRBV7-8; j_call: TRBJ2-1; clone_size: -; d_call: TRBD2; cdr3_nt: TGTGCCAGCAGCTTAGTTTCTAGCGGGGCCCCGAACCCGTTCTTC; cdr3_aa: CASSLVSSGAPNPFF
v_call: TRBV15; j_call: TRBJ2-3; clone_size: -; d_call: TRBD2; cdr3_nt: TGTGCCACCAGCAGAGCCCAGCGGGAGGGGACAGATACGCAGTATTTT; cdr3_aa: CATSRAQREGTDTQYF
v_call: TRBV5-5; j_call: TRBJ2-7; clone_size: -; d_call: -; cdr3_nt: TGTGCCAGCAGCGCCGACCTCACCTACCCCTTTTTC; cdr3_aa: CASSADLTYPFF
v_call: TRBV7-9; j_call: TRBJ2-1; clone_size: -; d_call: -; cdr3_nt: TGTGCCAGCAGCCCTGACCATGACGATGAGCAGTTCTTC; cdr3_aa: CASSPDHDDEQFF
v_call: TRBV19; j_call: TRBJ1-1; clone_size: -; d_call: TRBD1; cdr3_nt: TGTGCCAGTAGTATAGTCCCAGGGGGGATGAACACTGAAGCTTTCTTT; cdr3_aa: CASSIVPGGMNTEAFF
v_call: TRBV7-8; j_call: TRBJ2-1; clone_size: -; d_call: -; cdr3_nt: TGTGCCAGCAGCACGGGGGAGGGGGGCGATTCCTCCTACAATGAGCAGTTCTTC; cdr3_aa: CASSTGEGGDSSYNEQFF
v_call: TRBV21-1; j_call: TRBJ2-6; clone_size: -; d_call: -; cdr3_nt: TGTGCCAGCAGCAAATGGGAGCGGGAGGGAAACTCTGGGGCCAACGTCCTGACTTTC; cdr3_aa: CASSKWEREGNSGANVLTF
v_call: TRBV2; j_call: TRBJ2-6; clone_size: -; d_call: -; cdr3_nt: TGTGCCAGCAGCTCGGGGACAGGGGCCAACGTCCTGACTTTC; cdr3_aa: CASSSGTGANVLTF
v_call: TRBV9; j_call: TRBJ2-5; clone_size: -; d_call: -; cdr3_nt: TGTGCCAGCAGCCCCCCAGGGTTCCAAGAGACCCAGTACTTC; cdr3_aa: CASSPPGFQETQYF
v_call: TRBV10-3; j_call: TRBJ2-7; clone_size: -; d_call: -; cdr3_nt: TGTGCCATCAGTGACGGGGACGGGAAAGGCGAGCAGTACTTC; cdr3_aa: CAISDGDGKGEQYF
v_call: TRBV4-2; j_call: TRBJ2-7; clone_size: -; d_call: TRBD2; cdr3_nt: TGTGCCAGCAGCAACAACCCCGTAGCGGGAGCCACCGAGCAGTACTTC; cdr3_aa: CASSNNPVAGATEQYF
v_call: TRBV19; j_call: TRBJ2-1; clone_size: -; d_call: -; cdr3_nt: TGTGCCAATAGTATTAACGGACCGGCGTATGATGAGCAGTTCTTC; cdr3_aa: CANSINGPAYDEQFF
v_call: TRBV14; j_call: TRBJ2-5; clone_size: once; d_call: -; cdr3_nt: TGTGCCAGCAGCCAAGTAGGCCAAGAGACCCAGTACTTC; cdr3_aa: CASSQVGQETQYF
v_call: TRBV5-6; j_call: TRBJ2-7; clone_size: -; d_call: -; cdr3_nt: TGTGCCAGCAGCTCAGGGGGTAGCGGGACAGTCTCCTACGAGCAGTACTTC; cdr3_aa: CASSSGGSGTVSYEQYF
v_call: TRBV6-6; j_call: TRBJ2-7; clone_size: -; d_call: -; cdr3_nt: TGTGCCAGCAGTACACAGGGGAGCGGGGAGCAGTACTTC; cdr3_aa: CASSTQGSGEQYF
v_call: TRBV7-9; j_call: TRBJ2-7; clone_size: -; d_call: -; cdr3_nt: TGTGCCAGCAGCGCAGACATCCCAGTGGCGCACGAGCAGTACTTC; cdr3_aa: CASSADIPVAHEQYF
v_call: TRBV4-1; j_call: TRBJ2-7; clone_size: once; d_call: -; cdr3_nt: TGCGCCAGCAGCCAAGCCGAGTCGGGATACGACGAGCAGTACTTC; cdr3_aa: CASSQAESGYDEQYF
v_call: TRBV7-8; j_call: TRBJ2-7; clone_size: -; d_call: -; cdr3_nt: TGTGCCAGCAGCTTATCAGGGTATAGCTACGAGCAGTACTTC; cdr3_aa: CASSLSGYSYEQYF
v_call: TRBV6-5; j_call: TRBJ2-7; clone_size: -; d_call: -; cdr3_nt: TGTGCCAGCAGTTACTCGGGCTATTCTTCCTACGAGCAGTACTTC; cdr3_aa: CASSYSGYSSYEQYF
v_call: TRBV9; j_call: TRBJ2-1; clone_size: -; d_call: -; cdr3_nt: TGTGCCAGCAGCGTAGGCCCTAGCCATGAGCAGTTCTTC; cdr3_aa: CASSVGPSHEQFF
v_call: TRBV7-2; j_call: TRBJ1-1; clone_size: -; d_call: TRBD1; cdr3_nt: TGTGCCAGCAGCTTTGGACAGGGAGTCGGCACTGAAGCTTTCTTT; cdr3_aa: CASSFGQGVGTEAFF
v_call: TRBV10-3; j_call: TRBJ1-4; clone_size: -; d_call: TRBD1; cdr3_nt: TGTGCCCCCAGTCAGGGGGCAACTAATGAAAAACTGTTTTTT; cdr3_aa: CAPSQGATNEKLFF
v_call: TRBV11-2; j_call: TRBJ2-7; clone_size: -; d_call: TRBD2; cdr3_nt: TGTGCCAGCAGCTTAGGATCTAGCGGAGGCTCCTACGAGCAGTACTTC; cdr3_aa: CASSLGSSGGSYEQYF